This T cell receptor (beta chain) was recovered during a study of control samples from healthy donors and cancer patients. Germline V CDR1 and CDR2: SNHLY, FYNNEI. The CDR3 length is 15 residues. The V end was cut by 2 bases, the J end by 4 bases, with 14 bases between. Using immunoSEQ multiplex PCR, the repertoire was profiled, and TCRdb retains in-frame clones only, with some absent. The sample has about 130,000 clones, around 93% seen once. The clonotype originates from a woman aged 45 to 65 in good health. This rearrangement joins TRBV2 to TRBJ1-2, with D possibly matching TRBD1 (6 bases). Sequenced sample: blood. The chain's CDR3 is CASSENDRTFYGYTF. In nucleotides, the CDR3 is TGTGCCAGCAGTGAAAACGACAGGACCTTCTATGGCTACACCTTC. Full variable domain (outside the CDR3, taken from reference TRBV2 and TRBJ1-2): EPEVTQTPSHQVTQMGQEVILRCVPISNHLYFYWYRQILGQKVEFLVSFYNNEISEKSEIFDDQFSVERPDGSNFTLKIRSTKLEDSAMYFCASSENDRTFYGYTFGSGTRLTVV.